This T cell receptor (beta chain) was sequenced during a study of shared clonotypes between healthy human individuals. The overall study: CD4 naive cells filled three plates per donor, CD4 memory three, CD8 naive two and CD8 memory one.

The CDR3 sequence is 17 residues long. Germline CDR1 and CDR2: GTSNPN and SVGIG (reference sequence). Trimming at V came to 5 bases and at J to 0 bases, leaving 9 bases not matched to a gene. Clones were sequenced by immunoSEQ multiplex PCR, and TCRdb holds only the in-frame ones, with some missing. Among more than 1 million clones, 70% to 80% were seen once, and the ten largest hold about 0.52%. Material: memory CD4+ T cells from PBMCs. The sample's subset: CD45RA-negative fraction. V is TRBV30 and J is TRBJ2-3; 12 bases are shared with TRBD2. The TCR originated in a man between 18 and 29 years old in good health. Some clones in this sample may be carry-over from other donors' samples. DNA for the CDR3: TGTGCCTGGGGACTAGCGGGGTGGGACCCTAGCACAGATACGCAGTATTTT. Amino acids: CAWGLAGWDPSTDTQYF.